This TCR beta chain appears in the sequencing data of a study of T cell responses to AZD1222 COVID-19 vaccine. With regard to this clone: What it recognizes is unknown.

Overall study findings and caveats: Variant regions that are unmutated are reportedly the target of nearly half of spike-specific TCRs.

With 3 bases removed from V and 0 bases from J, the gap between germline ends came to 14 bases. Germline-derived CDR1 and CDR2 are MNHEY and SVGAGI. The CDR3 is 16 residues long. Profiled with immunoSEQ multiplex PCR; TCRdb holds only in-frame clones, not every one. The data contain about 81,000 clones, 75% to 95% of them singletons. Sample: peripheral blood, taken 28 days after the second AZD1222 dose. This sequence joins TRBV6-5 and TRBJ1-2, with D possibly matching TRBD1 (5 bases). The sequence came from an adult who received the AZD1222 COVID-19 vaccine. The CDR3 DNA is TGTGCCAGCAGTTATGACCGGGACTGGGCTAACTATGGCTACACCTTC. Its protein product is CASSYDRDWANYGYTF.